A selection of T cell receptor beta chains follows, all from one sample in a study of CD8+CD57+ T cells in acquired aplastic anemia. TCRdb reprocessed the reads with MiXCR, giving one entry per CDR3 protein. The profile shows some 290,000 distinct CDR3 sequences, approximately 57% of them singletons. Source material: sorted CD4+, CD8+, or CD8+CD57+ T cells (not recorded which) from PBMCs. These TCRs come from a human donor with severe aplastic anemia or a healthy control (not recorded which). Each CDR3 is given without its conserved first and last residue. The order of the fields is J gene, V gene, CDR3 protein.

TRBJ1-1 | TRBV2 | ATLRTADTEAF
TRBJ2-5 | TRBV5-8 | ASSSSGTQETQY
TRBJ2-1 | TRBV6-2/TRBV6-3 | ASSLIAGGYNEQF
TRBJ2-1 | TRBV6-1 | ASSRTGLSYNEQF
TRBJ2-7 | TRBV4-1 | ASSQASTFRYEQY
TRBJ1-4 | TRBV7-2 | ASSLLLGANEKLF
TRBJ1-5 | TRBV19 | ASSTSRNQPQH
TRBJ2-7 | TRBV10-3 | ATATAGGIYEQY
TRBJ2-7 | TRBV15 | ATSRDGTGGAGRAYEQY
TRBJ2-5 | TRBV12-3/TRBV12-4 | ASSLSGVETQY
TRBJ2-4 | TRBV4-1 | ASSQGGESKNIQY
TRBJ2-7 | TRBV5-1 | ASSDQGLRNPY
TRBJ2-2 | TRBV24-1 | ATGLRTNTGELF
TRBJ2-4 | TRBV14 | ASSQGGKNIQY
TRBJ1-5 | TRBV10-3 | AISEADREGPQH
- | TRBV7-9 | ASSHERERVHEQY
TRBJ2-7 | TRBV5-1 | ASSESGTGGVYEQY
TRBJ1-6 | TRBV5-4 | ASSLGDRNSPLH
TRBJ2-7 | TRBV12-3/TRBV12-4 | ASSGRAGQY
TRBJ2-1 | TRBV10-3 | AIRSGGISYNEQF
TRBJ2-1 | TRBV9 | ASKRADSYNEQF
TRBJ2-7 | TRBV9 | ASSVARASDEQY
TRBJ2-1 | TRBV19 | ASSRRRGGGPYEQF
TRBJ2-2 | TRBV28 | ASSFGQAGIRELF
TRBJ1-2 | TRBV19 | ASSIKVGTAYGYT
TRBJ2-3 | TRBV6-6 | ASTGVGGSTDTQY
TRBJ1-1 | TRBV7-8 | ASSFITGDLNTEAF
TRBJ1-2 | TRBV24-1 | APTRPGGAPLRDYGYT
TRBJ2-3 | TRBV6-5 | ASGGGGTDTQY
TRBJ2-7 | TRBV14 | ASSPEWDSTDRYEQY
TRBJ2-3 | TRBV24-1 | ATSGRASTDTQY
TRBJ2-1 | TRBV19 | ASSIRTEINEQF
TRBJ2-3 | TRBV7-9 | ASSSAGGGADTQY
TRBJ1-3 | TRBV2 | ASDRAGGNTIY
TRBJ1-2 | TRBV10-3 | AISDRGGGHDGYT
TRBJ2-2 | TRBV2 | ASGGTGRNTGELF
TRBJ2-7 | TRBV7-8 | ASSLIRQGVYEQY
TRBJ2-7 | TRBV20-1 | SATGTAYEQY
TRBJ1-4 | TRBV24-1 | ATSDSGATNEKLF
TRBJ2-7 | TRBV12-3/TRBV12-4 | ASSLGHLSEQY
TRBJ1-1 | TRBV20-1 | SASATGGLNTEAF
TRBJ2-7 | TRBV6-5 | ASSYTGIIHEQY
TRBJ2-5 | TRBV24-1 | ATSDFQAAETQY
TRBJ1-1 | TRBV9 | AAGRAEGTEAF
TRBJ2-7 | TRBV7-9 | ASSGTGVSYEQY
TRBJ2-5 | TRBV14 | ASSRAGGLLSRETQY
TRBJ2-3 | TRBV7-3 | ASSATGTSGRRDTQY